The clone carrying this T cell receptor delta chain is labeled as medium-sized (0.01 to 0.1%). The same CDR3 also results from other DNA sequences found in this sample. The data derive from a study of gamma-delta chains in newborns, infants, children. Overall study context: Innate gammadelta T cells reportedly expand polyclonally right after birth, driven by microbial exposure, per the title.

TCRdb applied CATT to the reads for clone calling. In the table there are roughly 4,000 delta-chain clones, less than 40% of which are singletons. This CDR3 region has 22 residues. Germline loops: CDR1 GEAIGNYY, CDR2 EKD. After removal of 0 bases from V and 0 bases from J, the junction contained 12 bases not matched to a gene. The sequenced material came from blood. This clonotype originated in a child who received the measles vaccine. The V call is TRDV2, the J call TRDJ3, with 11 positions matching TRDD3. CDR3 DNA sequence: TGTGCCTGTGACACCATCGGTCCACTGGGGGATAGTGGCTCCTGGGACACCCGACAGATGTTTTTC. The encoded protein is CACDTIGPLGDSGSWDTRQMFF.